This passage covers 17 T cell receptor beta chains from one sample sequenced in a study of OX40 agonist ivuxolimab in advanced cancers. Profiled with immunoSEQ multiplex PCR; TCRdb holds only in-frame clones, not every one. The profile shows 65,000 to 95,000 clones, about nine tenths of them singletons. The sample consisted of CD4+ or CD8+ T cells sorted from blood, taken in a trial of the OX40 agonist ivuxolimab. Source of these receptors: an adult with an advanced solid tumor such as melanoma, head and neck, liver or kidney cancer.

This clone has a handful of counts. This sample includes further DNA sequences coding for the same CDR3. V gene TRBV25-1 combines with J gene TRBJ1-4, with 7 bases identical to TRBD1. The trim removed 5 bases at V and 4 bases at J, leaving 4 bases unmatched. Germline loops: CDR1 MGHDK, CDR2 SYGVNS. This CDR3 has 14 residues. The CDR3: CASSTGTVNEKLFF. The CDR3 nucleotides read TGTGCCAGCAGTACCGGGACAGTTAATGAAAAACTGTTTTTT.

V and J are TRBV6-6 and TRBJ2-7, with a weak D call TRBD1 (6 bases). Per the germline V gene, CDR1 is MNHNY and CDR2 is SVGAGI (reference sequence). Between the trimmed V and J ends, which lost 6 bases and 0 bases, there was a span of 12 bases. This CDR3 contains 14 residues. The CDR3 region has the DNA TGTGCCAGCAGCCGCGGACAGAGCTCCTACGAGCAGTACTTC. It codes for CASSRGQSSYEQYF.

This sequence joins TRBV7-2 and TRBJ1-5, with D tentatively TRBD1 (5 bases). This CDR3 is built from 15 residues. V shed 2 bases and J shed 0 bases, with 8 bases lying between them. Germline V gene data show CDR1 as SGHTA and CDR2 as FQGNSA. The CDR3 coding sequence is TGTGCCAGCAGCTTACTGACAGCTAGCAATCAGCCCCAGCATTTT. Translation gives CASSLLTASNQPQHF. The full variable domain, rest sourced from reference TRBV7-2 and TRBJ1-5, is GAGVSQSPSNKVTEKGKDVELRCDPISGHTALYWYRQSLGQGLEFLIYFQGNSAPDKSGLPSDRFSAERTGGSVSTLTIQRTQQEDSAVYLCASSLLTASNQPQHFGDGTRLSIL.

The V and J genes are TRBV18 and TRBJ1-1; D not resolved. The germline V and J ends were trimmed by 4 bases and 0 bases, with 9 bases remaining between them. The CDR3 runs to 14 residues. Germline assignment: CDR1 KGHSH and CDR2 LQKENI. The CDR3 spells CASSLAGMNTEAFF. The CDR3 nucleotides are TGTGCCAGCTCACTTGCGGGCATGAACACTGAAGCTTTCTTT. Supplemented by reference TRBV18 and TRBJ1-1, the full variable domain reads NAGVMQNPRHLVRRRGQEARLRCSPMKGHSHVYWYRQLPEEGLKFMVYLQKENIIDESGMPKERFSAEFPKEGPSILRIQQVVRGDSAAYFCASSLAGMNTEAFFGQGTRLTVV.

This clone was detected only once. The chain employs TRBV6-4 and TRBJ1-2, with 10 positions matching TRBD1. Trimming at V came to 6 bases and at J to 7 bases, leaving 14 bases not matched to a gene. Germline V gives CDR1 MRHNA, CDR2 SNTAGT. The CDR3 consists of 16 residues. The CDR3 reads CASSAQTPGQGSGYTF. CDR3 in DNA: TGTGCCAGCAGCGCCCAAACACCGGGACAGGGGAGTGGCTACACCTTC.

The sample holds one count of this clone. The chain is built from TRBV27 and TRBJ1-5, with D hard to call. CDR1 and CDR2 (germline): MNHEY, SMNVEV (reference sequence). Trimming took off 6 bases at V and 9 bases at J, with 12 bases between the two ends. The CDR3 loop spans 12 amino acids. The CDR3 nucleotides are TGTGCCAGCAGGACCCTAATTGGGCCCCAGCATTTT. This encodes CASRTLIGPQHF.

This sequence joins TRBV19 and TRBJ2-2; 12 positions match TRBD2. Germline CDR1 reads LNHDA; CDR2 reads SQIVND (reference sequence). The CDR3 sequence is 15 residues long. Trimming removed 1 base from V and 6 bases from J; junction bases left unmatched: 0. Here the CDR3 DNA reads TGTGCCAGTAGTATAGGACTAGCGGGAGCCGGGGAGCTGTTTTTT. This sequence encodes CASSIGLAGAGELFF. Using reference TRBV19 and TRBJ2-2 for the parts outside the CDR3, the full variable domain is DGGITQSPKYLFRKEGQNVTLSCEQNLNHDAMYWYRQDPGQGLRLIYYSQIVNDFQKGDIAEGYSVSREKKESFPLTVTSAQKNPTAFYLCASSIGLAGAGELFFGEGSRLTVL.

The chain couples TRBV18 to TRBJ1-1; D is undetermined. V was pared by 6 bases and J by 6 bases, with 11 bases between. This CDR3 comprises 12 residues. Germline V gene data show CDR1 as KGHSH and CDR2 as LQKENI. CDR3: CASSAVGAEAFF. For the CDR3, the DNA is TGTGCCAGCTCTGCTGTTGGGGCTGAAGCTTTCTTT.

This clone was found once. The chain employs TRBV27 and TRBJ1-1; D remains unclear. Germline assignment: CDR1 MNHEY and CDR2 SMNVEV (reference sequence). V lost 2 bases, J lost 0 bases, and 22 bases lay in between. The CDR3 sequence is 19 residues long. The CDR3 DNA follows: TGTGCCAGCAGTTTAACCCCTGCGGGGTGGACGGACCTGAACACTGAAGCTTTCTTT. Amino acids: CASSLTPAGWTDLNTEAFF.

The genes are TRBV19 and TRBJ1-5; 7 nucleotides match TRBD1. This CDR3 comprises 15 residues. Germline V gene lookup returns CDR1 LNHDA and CDR2 SQIVND (reference sequence). With 5 bases clipped from V and 6 bases from J, the junction kept 10 bases outside the gene matches. The CDR3 reads CASSSRQGRAQPQHF. The DNA for the CDR3 is TGTGCCAGTAGTTCCCGACAGGGTCGGGCTCAGCCCCAGCATTTT.

The rearrangement uses TRBV2 and TRBJ1-5; D unclear. The V end was cut by 6 bases, the J end by 3 bases, with 9 bases between. CDR3 length equals 13 residues. The germline gives CDR1 SNHLY, CDR2 FYNNEI. The CDR3 coding sequence is TGTGCCAGCAGCCGATCAGACAATCAGCCCCAGCATTTT. Translating gives CASSRSDNQPQHF.

This chain connects TRBV18 to TRBJ1-2, with D possibly being TRBD1 (6 bases). Germline V gene sequence: CDR1 KGHSH, CDR2 LQKENI. V was pared by 2 bases and J by 3 bases, with 25 bases between. The CDR3 is 19 amino acids. This chain's CDR3 is CASSPRAIGGALQDYGYTF. CDR3 bases: TGTGCCAGCTCACCAAGAGCCATAGGGGGGGCACTCCAAGACTATGGCTACACCTTC.

This clone was seen once. V usage is TRBV27 and J usage is TRBJ1-5, with D unresolved. CDR1 MNHEY and CDR2 SMNVEV come from the germline V gene (reference sequence). Trimming cost V 5 bases and J 7 bases, with 9 bases left between them. CDR3 size: 12 residues. CDR3 DNA: TGTGCCAGCAGTCTCCTCGGGCAGCCCCAGCATTTT. Protein sequence: CASSLLGQPQHF.

This clone showed up many times. Within the sample, other DNA sequences also encode this same CDR3. This chain links TRBV30 with TRBJ1-5; perhaps TRBD1 as D (5 bases). The V and J ends lost 0 bases and 6 bases respectively, with 9 bases between them. The CDR3 runs 13 residues. From germline, CDR1 is GTSNPN and CDR2 SVGIG (reference sequence). Here the CDR3 DNA reads TGTGCCTGGAGTGTCAAGGGGTCTCAGCCCCAGCATTTT. Encoded protein: CAWSVKGSQPQHF.

J is TRBJ2-1 and V is TRBV18, with 8 bases matching TRBD2. This CDR3 comprises 14 residues. V was pared by 1 base and J by 8 bases, with 4 bases of the junction left unmatched. Germline V gives CDR1 KGHSH, CDR2 LQKENI. The CDR3 region is CASSPRRGGDEQFF. The DNA for the CDR3 is TGTGCCAGCTCACCACGACGGGGGGGCGATGAGCAGTTCTTC. The full variable domain, with the rest looked up from reference TRBV18 and TRBJ2-1, is NAGVMQNPRHLVRRRGQEARLRCSPMKGHSHVYWYRQLPEEGLKFMVYLQKENIIDESGMPKERFSAEFPKEGPSILRIQQVVRGDSAAYFCASSPRRGGDEQFFGPGTRLTVL.

The genes are TRBV15 and TRBJ2-3; D might be TRBD2 (5 bases). Trimming cost V 0 bases and J 0 bases, with 10 bases left between them. The germline V gene has CDR1 LNHNV and CDR2 YYDKDF (reference sequence). The CDR3 loop spans 16 amino acids. CDR3 residues: CATSRDFGLSTDTQYF. The CDR3, as DNA: TGTGCCACCAGCAGAGATTTCGGACTGAGCACAGATACGCAGTATTTT.

This CDR3 reads CASSLAQRGPRDEQYF. The CDR3 DNA reads TGTGCCAGCAGCTTGGCCCAGCGGGGGCCGCGGGACGAGCAGTACTTC. This sequence joins TRBV5-4 and TRBJ2-7; 8 positions agree with TRBD2. The germline gives CDR1 SGHNT, CDR2 YYREEE (reference sequence). This CDR3 has 16 amino acids. J lost 5 bases, V lost 0 bases, and 10 bases had no gene match.